This TCR beta chain was captured in a study of T cells in Graves' hyperthyroidism and ophthalmopathy. Study observations and caveats: Also found in blood were most expanded thyroid clonotypes above 0.001.

As for this clonotype: Its antigen remains unknown.

The V gene's germline CDR1 is MNHEY and CDR2 SMNVEV (reference sequence). The length of the CDR3 is 12 residues. The ends were cut back, 3 bases at V and 9 bases at J, with 9 bases in the middle. Amplification of TCR beta CDR3 regions was performed using RNA transcripts as template. HTBI primers were used for first-round RT-PCR of the TCR CDR3. TCRdb redid the calling of the multiplex PCR reads with MiXCR, one entry per CDR3 protein. Of fewer than 450,000 distinct CDR3 sequences detected, over 12% appear once; the ten largest clones hold roughly 19%. A NOSPECS grade of at least 4, a Clinical Activity Score of at least 3 and duration under 3 months were recorded in ophthalmopathy patients. In making diagnoses, clinical symptoms, serum thyroxine and TRAb, thyroid ultrasound and orbital computed tomography were all used.

The J gene is TRBJ2-1, the V gene TRBV27, with D perhaps TRBD1 (6 bases). The sequenced sample was blood. The receptor's source is a woman between 55 and 75 years old with Graves' ophthalmopathy. The CDR3 nucleotides read TGTGCCAGCAGTTTTTGGGGGCGTGAGCAGTTCTTC. This translates into CASSFWGREQFF.